This T cell receptor beta chain originates from a study of Graves' ophthalmopathy and Graves' hyperthyroidism. Across the whole study: At the time of initial diagnosis and before any treatment, peripheral blood was collected. Study-level points and caveats: Discriminating ophthalmopathy from stable hyperthyroidism, a 13-signature model attained a sensitivity of about 88% and a specificity of about 83%. The authors also found most expanded thyroid clonotypes above 0.001 frequency in blood.

TCR beta CDR3 regions were amplified from RNA transcripts. An initial RT-PCR round employing HTBI primers preceded a second-round multiplex PCR. TCRdb re-called the multiplex PCR reads through MiXCR, storing one row per CDR3 protein. The profile covers fewer than 400,000 distinct CDR3 sequences, with roughly 18% appearing a single time and around 1.5% taken by the ten largest. Fresh peripheral blood, around 10 ml, was the PBMC source. This clonotype was found many times. The antigen is undetermined. The sequenced sample consisted of peripheral blood. The receptor comes from a young woman with Graves' ophthalmopathy.

As DNA, the CDR3 is TGCAGCTTAGAACGGACAGGGGGCGATCGGACCCAGTACTTC. Residues: CSLERTGGDRTQYF. V gene TRBV29-1 combines with J gene TRBJ2-5, with TRBD1 matching over 11 bases. Germline-derived CDR1 and CDR2 are SQVTM and ANQGSEA. There are 14 residues in the CDR3. V lost 8 bases, J lost 7 bases, and 12 bases stayed unmatched.